The 27 T cell receptor beta chains listed next were all sequenced from one sample in a study of monozygotic twins with inflammatory bowel disease. TCRdb re-called the 5' RACE reads; one entry per CDR3 protein, DNA not given. Its clone listing holds over 150,000 distinct CDR3 sequences. The specimen was blood. The receptors stem from a human donor with ulcerative colitis or Crohn's disease, or a healthy co-twin of an affected twin (not recorded which).

This chain uses TRBV6-1 with TRBJ1-1; lacking DNA, the TRBD1 call made by TCRdb goes unchecked. The CDR3 runs 15 residues. Germline CDR1 is MNHNS and CDR2 is SASEGT. The CDR3 loop is CASSPVDRGITEAFF.

The CDR3 spells CASSDTSDTDTQYF. This chain uses TRBV9 with TRBJ2-3. The germline gives CDR1 SGDLS, CDR2 YYNGEE. The CDR3 extends over 14 amino acids.

The rearrangement links TRBV2 to TRBJ2-3; TCRdb selects TRBD2, and the lack of DNA leaves this call unchecked. This CDR3 region has 14 residues. Germline-derived CDR1 and CDR2 are SNHLY and FYNNEI. CDR3 protein: CASPGLAGGDTQYF.

V gene TRBV12-3 or TRBV12-4 combines with J gene TRBJ1-1; TCRdb's D call, TRBD1, is unchecked because there is no DNA. The CDR3 sequence is 13 residues long. The CDR3 is CASSYAGRAEAFF.

The genes are TRBV28 and TRBJ1-4. Germline CDR1 reads MDHEN; CDR2 reads SYDVKM. The CDR3 runs to 11 residues. The CDR3 sequence: CAAGRKEKLFF.

V and J are TRBV14 and TRBJ2-1; without DNA, the TCRdb call of TRBD2 cannot be checked. The CDR3 sequence is 15 residues long. The germline CDR1 and CDR2 sequences are SGHDN and FVKESK. The chain's CDR3 is CASSPSRGRAVEQFF.

V gene TRBV5-1 combines with J gene TRBJ2-1. Germline V lookup: CDR1 SGHRS, CDR2 YFSETQ. The CDR3 spans 12 residues. The CDR3 sequence: CASSYGIDEQFF.

V is TRBV5-1 and J is TRBJ2-7; TCRdb's D call, TRBD2, is unchecked because there is no DNA. Per germline, CDR1 SGHRS and CDR2 YFSETQ. The CDR3 is made up of 16 amino acids. The CDR3 spells CASSLESGGPSYEQYF.

The V gene is TRBV11-2, the J gene TRBJ2-1; absent DNA, TCRdb's TRBD1 call cannot be checked. CDR1 and CDR2 (germline): SGHAT, FQNNGV. The length of the CDR3 is 15 residues. The CDR3 protein is CASSFLQGEGNEQFF.

The rearrangement links TRBV28 to TRBJ2-2; TCRdb reports TRBD1, a call that lacks DNA to check it against. Germline V lookup: CDR1 MDHEN, CDR2 SYDVKM. CDR3 size: 16 residues. This CDR3 reads CASSRTGGPNTGELFF.

The chain is built from TRBV5-4 and TRBJ2-3. The CDR3 totals 15 residues. In germline, CDR1 is SGHNT, CDR2 YYREEE (reference sequence). The chain's CDR3 is CASSLAMTSTDTQYF.

The chain recombines TRBV9 with TRBJ1-2; TCRdb indicates TRBD1, and absent DNA this call remains unverified. CDR1 is SGDLS and CDR2 is YYNGEE in the germline V gene. CDR3 length: 13 residues. CDR3 residues: CASSVAFRDGYTF. Filled out from reference TRBV9 and TRBJ1-2, the complete variable domain reads DSGVTQTPKHLITATGQRVTLRCSPRSGDLSVYWYQQSLDQGLQFLIQYYNGEERAKGNILERFSAQQFPDLHSELNLSSLELGDSALYFCASSVAFRDGYTFGSGTRLTVV.

This chain links TRBV7-8 with TRBJ2-2. The CDR3 is 13 amino acids. Per germline, CDR1 SGHVS and CDR2 FQNEAQ. CDR3 in amino acids: CASSRGNTGELFF.

The V call is TRBV10-3, the J call TRBJ2-4; without DNA, the TCRdb call of TRBD2 cannot be checked. Germline V gene sequence: CDR1 ENHRY, CDR2 SYGVKD. This CDR3 region has 16 residues. CDR3 protein: CAISETEGWAKNIQYF.

V is TRBV20-1 and J is TRBJ2-1; TCRdb gives TRBD2 as the D gene, but with no DNA this cannot be confirmed. CDR1 is DFQATT and CDR2 is SNEGSKA in the germline V gene (reference sequence). The CDR3 spans 11 residues. CDR3 loop: CSAPRGEGQFF.

The V call is TRBV24-1, the J call TRBJ2-5; TCRdb outputs TRBD1, but without DNA this stays unchecked. CDR3 size: 13 residues. Germline V gene data show CDR1 as KGHDR and CDR2 as SFDVKD. The CDR3 spells CATSTGERETQYF.

V gene TRBV4-3 combines with J gene TRBJ2-3. Germline V CDR1 and CDR2: LGHNA, YSLEER. The CDR3 length is 13 residues. CDR3 amino acids: CASSQGLSDTQYF.

The chain has TRBV5-4 and TRBJ2-2; there is no DNA to check the TCRdb D call of TRBD1. Germline-derived CDR1 and CDR2 are SGHNT and YYREEE (reference sequence). This CDR3 is built from 17 residues. The chain's CDR3 is CASSLDLERGNTGELFF.

The chain employs TRBV27 and TRBJ2-3. Germline V gene lookup returns CDR1 MNHEY and CDR2 SMNVEV (reference sequence). The CDR3 totals 15 residues. The CDR3 here is CASSFSPDHTDTQYF.

The genes are TRBV5-1 and TRBJ1-1; absent DNA, TCRdb's TRBD1 call cannot be checked. The CDR3 runs to 17 residues. Per the germline V gene, CDR1 is SGHRS and CDR2 is YFSETQ. CDR3 protein: CASSLDYRGPMNTEAFF.

The CDR3 sequence is CASSNQGLAGSYNEQFF. The genes are TRBV6-5 and TRBJ2-1; TCRdb indicates TRBD2, and absent DNA this call remains unverified. Germline values: CDR1 MNHEY, CDR2 SVGAGI. There are 17 residues in the CDR3.

The V gene is TRBV5-4, the J gene TRBJ2-6. The CDR3 covers 15 residues. Germline lookup yields CDR1 SGHNT and CDR2 YYREEE (reference sequence). CDR3 in amino acids: CASSLNVAGANVLTF.

V usage is TRBV7-3 and J usage is TRBJ1-1. CDR1 and CDR2 (germline): SGHTA, FQGTGA. The CDR3 is made up of 13 amino acids. The CDR3 region is CASSSFTNTEAFF. The variable domain in full, with the rest retrieved from reference TRBV7-3 and TRBJ1-1, is GAGVSQTPSNKVTEKGKYVELRCDPISGHTALYWYRQSLGQGPEFLIYFQGTGAADDSGLPNDRFFAVRPEGSVSTLKIQRTERGDSAVYLCASSSFTNTEAFFGQGTRLTVV.

The chain links TRBV9 to TRBJ2-1; TCRdb's D call, TRBD2, is unchecked because there is no DNA. Per germline, CDR1 SGDLS and CDR2 YYNGEE. This CDR3 spans 16 amino acids. The CDR3 loop is CASSLRLAGIYNEQFF.

The rearrangement uses TRBV6-5 and TRBJ1-1; TCRdb calls TRBD1, which cannot be checked without DNA. CDR1 is MNHEY and CDR2 is SVGAGI in the germline V gene. The CDR3 is made up of 12 amino acids. CDR3 in amino acids: CASSQTGAEAFF.

The V gene is TRBV15, the J gene TRBJ1-3; the D call of TRBD1 rests on TCRdb alone, since no DNA is present to check it. Germline CDR1 is LNHNV and CDR2 is YYDKDF (reference sequence). The CDR3 length is 15 residues. The CDR3 loop reads CATSRPGSSGNTIYF. Combining the CDR3 with reference TRBV15 and TRBJ1-3 gives the whole variable domain DAMVIQNPRYQVTQFGKPVTLSCSQTLNHNVMYWYQQKSSQAPKLLFHYYDKDFNNEADTPDNFQSRRPNTSFCFLDIRSPGLGDTAMYLCATSRPGSSGNTIYFGEGSWLTVV.

The rearrangement links TRBV28 to TRBJ2-2. This CDR3 has 16 amino acids. CDR1 is MDHEN, CDR2 SYDVKM, per germline. The CDR3 spells CASRKIQRPSTGELFF. The full variable domain, in which reference TRBV28 and TRBJ2-2 provide the parts outside the CDR3, is DVKVTQSSRYLVKRTGEKVFLECVQDMDHENMFWYRQDPGLGLRLIYFSYDVKMKEKGDIPEGYSVSREKKERFSLILESASTNQTSMYLCASRKIQRPSTGELFFGEGSRLTVL.